These 3 T cell receptor beta chains share one sample of origin, sequenced in a study of blood T cell repertoires in COVID-19. The assay was immunoSEQ multiplex PCR, and TCRdb's table has in-frame clones only and misses some. The data show 85,000 to 120,000 clones, 75% to 90% seen once. The sequenced material came from peripheral blood. These receptors all come from a human donor in a cohort sampled during active COVID-19.

This rearrangement joins TRBV11-2 to TRBJ1-4; 8 nucleotides agree with TRBD1. Germline values: CDR1 SGHAT, CDR2 FQNNGV. The V and J ends lost 5 bases and 3 bases, in that order; junction bases with no gene match: 2. The CDR3 contains 14 residues. In DNA form, the CDR3 reads TGTGCCAGCAGCCCGGGACAGGCTAATGAAAAACTGTTTTTT. Protein sequence: CASSPGQANEKLFF.

This chain joins TRBV5-1 and TRBJ2-5, with 7 bases fitting TRBD1. This CDR3 is built from 14 residues. The J segment lost 3 bases and the V segment lost 4 bases, leaving 6 bases of the junction unmatched. Germline assignment: CDR1 SGHRS and CDR2 YFSETQ. The CDR3 region is CASSPGQVEETQYF. CDR3 DNA: TGCGCCAGCAGCCCAGGACAGGTTGAAGAGACCCAGTACTTC.

V and J are TRBV7-3 and TRBJ2-3, with TRBD1 as a possible D gene (5 bases). Looked up from germline, CDR1 is SGHTA and CDR2 is FQGTGA. The CDR3 extends over 14 amino acids. The V end lost 5 bases, the J end lost 8 bases, and 17 bases lay between the germline ends. CDR3 sequence (DNA): TGTGCCAGCAGCCCTGGACCCACCCAGGGTACGCAGTATTTT. Protein product: CASSPGPTQGTQYF.